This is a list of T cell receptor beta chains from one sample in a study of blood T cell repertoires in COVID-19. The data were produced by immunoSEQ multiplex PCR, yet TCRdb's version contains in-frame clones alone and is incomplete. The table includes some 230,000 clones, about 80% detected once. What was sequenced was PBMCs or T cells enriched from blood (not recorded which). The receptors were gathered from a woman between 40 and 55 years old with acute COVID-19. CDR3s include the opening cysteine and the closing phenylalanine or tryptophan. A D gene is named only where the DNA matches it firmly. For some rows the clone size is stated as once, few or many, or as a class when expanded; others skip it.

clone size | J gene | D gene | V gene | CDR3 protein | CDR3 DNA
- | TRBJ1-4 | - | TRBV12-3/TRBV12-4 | CASSSGGDEKLFF | TGTGCCAGCAGTTCGGGCGGGGATGAAAAACTGTTTTTT
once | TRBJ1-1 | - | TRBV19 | CASRSDGVRGTNTEAFF | TGTGCCAGTAGAAGTGATGGAGTGAGGGGGACAAACACTGAAGCTTTCTTT
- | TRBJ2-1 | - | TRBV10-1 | CASSDIAGNEQFF | TGCGCCAGCAGTGACATCGCCGGCAATGAGCAGTTCTTC
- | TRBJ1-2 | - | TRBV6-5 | CASSYSISGRGGYTF | TGTGCCAGCAGTTACTCGATTTCGGGCAGGGGTGGCTACACCTTC
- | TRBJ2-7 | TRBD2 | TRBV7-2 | CASSLSASGGYEQYF | TGTGCCAGCAGCTTATCGGCTAGCGGGGGCTACGAGCAGTACTTC
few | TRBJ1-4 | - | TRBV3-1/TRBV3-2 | CASGLNEKLFF | TGTGCCAGCGGACTTAATGAAAAACTGTTTTTT
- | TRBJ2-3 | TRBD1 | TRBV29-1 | CSVEPDRGGTDTQYF | TGCAGCGTTGAGCCGGACAGGGGGGGTACAGATACGCAGTATTTT
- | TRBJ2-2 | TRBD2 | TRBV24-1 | CATSDRRGGITGELFF | TGTGCCACCAGTGACCGCCGCGGGGGAATCACCGGGGAGCTGTTTTTT
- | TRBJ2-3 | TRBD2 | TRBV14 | CASSLLGASGSDTQYF | TGTGCCAGCAGCCTCCTTGGGGCTAGCGGGTCGGATACGCAGTATTTT
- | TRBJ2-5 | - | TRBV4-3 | CASSQEGAFSRETQYF | TGCGCCAGCAGCCAAGAAGGAGCCTTTTCACGGGAGACCCAGTACTTC
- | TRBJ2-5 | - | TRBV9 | CASSVGTPRETQYF | TGTGCCAGCAGCGTAGGGACACCCAGAGAGACCCAGTACTTC
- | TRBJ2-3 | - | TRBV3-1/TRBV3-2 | CASSHLGGVTDTQYF | TGTGCCAGCAGCCATCTAGGAGGGGTCACAGATACGCAGTATTTT
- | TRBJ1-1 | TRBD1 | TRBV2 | CASRRTGGIANTEAFF | TGTGCCAGCAGGAGGACAGGGGGGATAGCGAACACTGAAGCTTTCTTT
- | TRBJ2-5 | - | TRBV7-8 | CASSLPGDQETQYF | TGTGCCAGCAGCTTACCGGGGGACCAAGAGACCCAGTACTTC
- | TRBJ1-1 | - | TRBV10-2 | CASSGGRGTEAFF | TGCGCCAGCAGTGGAGGACGGGGAACTGAAGCTTTCTTT
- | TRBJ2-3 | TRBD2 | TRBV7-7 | CASSLGSGGAYTQYF | TGTGCCAGCAGCTTAGGTAGCGGGGGGGCCTATACGCAGTATTTT
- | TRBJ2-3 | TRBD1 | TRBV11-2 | CASSPTGQGADTQYF | TGTGCCAGCAGCCCCACCGGACAGGGGGCAGATACGCAGTATTTT
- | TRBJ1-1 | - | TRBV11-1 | CASSLAGREAFF | TGTGCCAGCAGCTTAGCGGGGAGAGAAGCTTTCTTT
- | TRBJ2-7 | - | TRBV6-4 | CASSPFRWRKPYEQYF | TGTGCCAGCAGCCCCTTCCGGTGGCGGAAACCCTACGAGCAGTACTTC
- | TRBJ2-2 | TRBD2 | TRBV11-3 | CASSLSGVNTGELFF | TGTGCCAGCAGCCTAAGCGGGGTCAACACCGGGGAGCTGTTTTTT
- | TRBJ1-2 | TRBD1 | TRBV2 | CASSEIQGNYGYTF | TGTGCCAGCAGTGAAATACAGGGGAACTATGGCTACACCTTC
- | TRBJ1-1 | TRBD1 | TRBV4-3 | CASSQDLGTSTGIFEGTEAFF | TGCGCCAGCAGCCAAGATTTAGGAACATCGACAGGGATTTTCGAAGGGACTGAAGCTTTCTTT
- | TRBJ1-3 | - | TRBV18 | CASSPERAGNTIYF | TGTGCCAGCTCACCTGAGAGGGCCGGAAACACCATATATTTT
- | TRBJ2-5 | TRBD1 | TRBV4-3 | CASSQDIGQGRETQYF | TGCGCCAGCAGCCAAGATATCGGACAGGGGAGGGAGACCCAGTACTTC
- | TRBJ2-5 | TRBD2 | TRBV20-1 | CSASGLAGLQETQYF | TGCAGTGCTAGTGGACTAGCGGGGCTCCAAGAGACCCAGTACTTC
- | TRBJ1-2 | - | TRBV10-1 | CASSEGRDYGYTF | TGCGCCAGCAGTGAAGGGAGAGACTATGGCTACACCTTC